This T cell receptor beta chain comes out of a study of cytomegalovirus exposure and HLA in healthy donors. Study-wide results and caveats: In a later analysis, specific HLA alleles were associated with about 18,000 TCR beta sequences at a 0.05 false discovery rate. Association of a missense DCLRE1C variant with TCR beta V- and J-gene trimming was reported in a later analysis. Reportedly, diagnosis of cytomegalovirus status by the classifier showed high specificity and sensitivity.

Notes on this clone: Its antigen is unidentified.

Everyone who donated was a healthy bone marrow donor. With 3 bases clipped from V and 2 bases from J, the junction kept 4 bases outside the gene matches. The CDR3 is 15 residues long. Germline lookup yields CDR1 SGHNT and CDR2 YYREEE (reference sequence). The primer mix had 60 Vbeta and 13 Jbeta primers. Libraries were prepared by immunoSEQ multiplex PCR; TCRdb keeps only in-frame clonotypes and omits some of them. The table has approximately 120,000 clones, nearly 80% seen once. The specimen sequenced was PBMCs. This clonotype was sampled from a woman aged 40 to 55 in good health and CMV-seronegative. This chain connects TRBV5-4 to TRBJ2-2; TRBD2 matches at 7 bases. CDR3 loop: CASSSGLRNTGELFF. The CDR3 DNA is TGTGCCAGCAGCTCGGGACTACGTAACACCGGGGAGCTGTTTTTT.